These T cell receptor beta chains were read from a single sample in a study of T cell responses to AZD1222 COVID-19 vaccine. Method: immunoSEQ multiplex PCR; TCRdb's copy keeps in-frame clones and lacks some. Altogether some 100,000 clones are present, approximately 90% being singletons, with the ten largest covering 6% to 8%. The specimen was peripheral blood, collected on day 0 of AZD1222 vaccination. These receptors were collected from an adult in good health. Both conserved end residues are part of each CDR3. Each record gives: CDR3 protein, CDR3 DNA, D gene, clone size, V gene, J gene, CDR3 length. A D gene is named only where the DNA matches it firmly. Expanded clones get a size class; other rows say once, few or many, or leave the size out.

CSVNRGGTEAFF,TGCAGCGTTAACAGGGGCGGGACTGAAGCTTTCTTT,TRBD1,-,TRBV29-1,TRBJ1-1,12
CASSPLLGDYTEAFF,TGTGCCAGCTCACCTCTGCTAGGGGATTACACTGAAGCTTTCTTT,-,-,TRBV18,TRBJ1-1,15
CASSRSRDFSYEQYF,TGTGCCAGTAGTAGATCGCGGGACTTTTCCTACGAGCAGTACTTC,-,-,TRBV19,TRBJ2-7,15
CASSLSGFTYGYTF,TGTGCCAGCAGTTTATCCGGGTTTACCTATGGCTACACCTTC,-,-,TRBV27,TRBJ1-2,14
CASSAGTGYRQPQHF,TGTGCCAGCAGTGCCGGGACAGGGTACCGTCAGCCCCAGCATTTT,TRBD1,-,TRBV9,TRBJ1-5,15
CASSVQGAEEQYF,TGTGCCAGCAGCGTCCAGGGGGCGGAGGAGCAGTACTTC,TRBD1,-,TRBV9,TRBJ2-7,13
CASSLVAGSGAYEQYF,TGTGCCAGCAGCTTGGTGGCTGGGTCGGGTGCCTACGAGCAGTACTTC,-,-,TRBV5-4,TRBJ2-7,16
CASSLQPAISYEQYF,TGCGCCAGCAGCCTCCAACCAGCGATCTCCTACGAGCAGTACTTC,-,-,TRBV5-1,TRBJ2-7,15
CASSPGPNQPQHF,TGCGCCAGCAGCCCGGGACCCAATCAGCCCCAGCATTTT,-,-,TRBV5-1,TRBJ1-5,13
CASSPHRMRNTEAFF,TGTGCCAGCAGCCCGCACAGGATGAGGAACACTGAAGCTTTCTTT,-,-,TRBV7-9,TRBJ1-1,15
CASSLEERTEAFF,TGTGCCAGCAGTCTCGAAGAGCGTACTGAAGCTTTCTTT,-,-,TRBV12-3/TRBV12-4,TRBJ1-1,13
CASSFGHRAKAFF,TGTGCCAGCAGCTTCGGGCACAGGGCTAAAGCTTTCTTT,-,-,TRBV11-3,TRBJ1-1,13
CASSFQGAGKPQHF,TGTGCCAGCAGCTTCCAGGGGGCGGGTAAGCCCCAGCATTTT,TRBD1,-,TRBV7-6,TRBJ1-5,14
CASSSSGLAGEEQYF,TGTGCCAGCAGCTCGTCGGGACTAGCGGGGGAGGAGCAGTACTTC,TRBD2,-,TRBV7-2,TRBJ2-7,15
CARTAPPLYEQYF,TGTGCCCGGACCGCACCCCCCTTATACGAGCAGTACTTC,-,-,TRBV30,TRBJ2-7,13
CASSLAGVEGLGYTF,TGTGCCAGCAGCTTGGCTGGGGTAGAGGGTTTGGGCTACACCTTC,-,-,TRBV5-5,TRBJ1-2,15
CASRTGDSGNTIYF,TGTGCCAGCAGAACAGGGGACTCTGGAAACACCATATATTTT,TRBD1,-,TRBV6-5,TRBJ1-3,14
CTSSSKGGIATNEKLFF,TGCACCAGCAGCTCTAAGGGGGGAATTGCAACTAATGAAAAACTGTTTTTT,-,-,TRBV1,TRBJ1-4,17
CASSPTSIQQFF,TGTGCCAGCAGCCCCACCAGCATTCAGCAGTTCTTC,-,-,TRBV7-8,TRBJ2-1,12
CASSPWTGLNEQFF,TGTGCCAGCAGTCCCTGGACAGGTCTCAATGAGCAGTTCTTC,TRBD1,-,TRBV27,TRBJ2-1,14
CASSLAREMGPEAFF,TGTGCCAGCAGCTTAGCGCGAGAGATGGGACCTGAAGCTTTCTTT,-,-,TRBV7-8,TRBJ1-1,15
CASSFDRLAAEAFF,TGTGCCAGCAGCTTCGACAGGTTAGCCGCCGAAGCTTTCTTT,-,once,TRBV7-2,TRBJ1-1,14
CASSPPGSAGDYGYTF,TGTGCCAGCTCACCACCGGGGTCCGCGGGGGACTATGGCTACACCTTC,-,-,TRBV18,TRBJ1-2,16
CASSTLAGPLNTEAFF,TGTGCCAGTAGTACGCTCGCTGGACCGTTGAACACTGAAGCTTTCTTT,-,few,TRBV19,TRBJ1-1,16
CASSVLASGDEKLFF,TGTGCCAGCAGCGTATTAGCGTCAGGGGATGAAAAACTGTTTTTT,-,-,TRBV9,TRBJ1-4,15
CASSGFPERAFF,TGTGCCAGTAGTGGCTTCCCCGAGAGAGCTTTCTTT,-,-,TRBV19,TRBJ1-1,12
CAISGQSHYGYTF,TGTGCCATCAGTGGACAGTCCCACTATGGCTACACCTTC,-,once,TRBV10-3,TRBJ1-2,13
CASSQDRQGRGYTF,TGTGCCAGCAGCCAAGATCGGCAAGGGAGAGGCTACACCTTC,-,-,TRBV3-1/TRBV3-2,TRBJ1-2,14
CASSEASSYNEQFF,TGTGCCAGCAGTGAAGCGAGCTCCTACAATGAGCAGTTCTTC,-,-,TRBV2,TRBJ2-1,14
CASSSSRGTTGYTF,TGTGCCAGCAGCTCAAGTCGGGGAACGACTGGCTACACCTTC,-,-,TRBV27,TRBJ1-2,14
CASGLASGTPLHF,TGTGCTAGTGGTTTGGCCTCCGGGACACCCCTCCACTTT,-,-,TRBV12-5,TRBJ1-6,13